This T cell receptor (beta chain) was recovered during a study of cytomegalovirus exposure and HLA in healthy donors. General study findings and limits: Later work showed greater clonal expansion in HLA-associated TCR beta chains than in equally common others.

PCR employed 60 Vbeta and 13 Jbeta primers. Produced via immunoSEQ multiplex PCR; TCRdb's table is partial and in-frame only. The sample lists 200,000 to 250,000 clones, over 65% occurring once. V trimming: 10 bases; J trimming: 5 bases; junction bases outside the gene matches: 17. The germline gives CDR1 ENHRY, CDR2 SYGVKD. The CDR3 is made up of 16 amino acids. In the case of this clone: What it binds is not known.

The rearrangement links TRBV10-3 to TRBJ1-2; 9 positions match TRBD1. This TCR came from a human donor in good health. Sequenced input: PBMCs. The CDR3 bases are TGTGCCACCACAGGGGGATGGACAGGGGCTAGATATGGCTACACCTTC. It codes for CATTGGWTGARYGYTF.